This TCR beta chain appears in the sequencing data of a study of blood T cell repertoires in COVID-19. Overall study context: The United States, Italy and Spain were the sources of the acute and convalescent COVID-19 samples. PBMCs, B-cell-depleted T cells, or T cells provided the cDNA or gDNA that made up the material.

The CDR3 length is 14 residues. The V end was cut by 5 bases, the J end by 0 bases, with 8 bases between. CDR1 is KGHSH and CDR2 is LQKENI in the germline V gene. In the authors' workflow: Amplification with reference gene primers provided the estimates of nucleated cell counts. Sequenced by immunoSEQ multiplex PCR; TCRdb stores in-frame clones only, minus some. Clone size and V and J calls were adopted from that table, with D and trimming inferred from the DNA. There are 300,000 to 350,000 clones in the sample; about 87% occur only once, and approximately 1.8% lies in the top ten. Sequences were obtained from peripheral blood. The receptor's source is a woman aged 25 to 39 with COVID-19, enrolled during active disease. V is TRBV18 and J is TRBJ1-3; D is unclear. As DNA, the CDR3 is TGTGCCAGCTCAGAATTAGACTCTGGAAACACCATATATTTT. Translated: CASSELDSGNTIYF.